The 19 T cell receptor beta chains below come from one sample, sequenced in a study of cytotoxic CD8 clonotypes in ibrutinib-treated CLL. The assay was immunoSEQ multiplex PCR, and TCRdb's table has in-frame clones only and misses some. Among about 140,000 clones listed, more than 75% were seen once. The sequenced sample was PBMCs, obtained after 36 months of ibrutinib treatment. These receptors all stem from a human donor with chronic lymphocytic leukemia.

The V gene is TRBV5-6, the J gene TRBJ1-4, with D hard to call. V was trimmed by 4 bases and J by 1 base, leaving 11 bases between them. The CDR3 covers 15 residues. Germline assignment: CDR1 SGHDT and CDR2 YYEEEE. Here the CDR3 DNA reads TGTGCCAGCAGCACTAGACCACTAACTAATGAAAAACTGTTTTTT. The encoded protein is CASSTRPLTNEKLFF.

This clone was detected only a few times. V usage is TRBV5-1 and J usage is TRBJ1-2; D may be TRBD1 (6 bases). Germline CDR1 SGHRS, CDR2 YFSETQ. This CDR3 region has 15 residues. The V gene lost 3 bases and the J gene lost 3 bases, with 15 bases spanning the gap. CDR3 residues: CASSSSTGFDYGYTF. The CDR3 nucleotides are TGCGCCAGCAGCTCTTCGACAGGTTTTGACTATGGCTACACCTTC.

This chain connects TRBV19 to TRBJ2-7, with 9 bases fitting TRBD2. Germline V gives CDR1 LNHDA, CDR2 SQIVND (reference sequence). V gave up 5 bases and J gave up 7 bases; unmatched junction bases: 9. The CDR3 covers 14 residues. CDR3 amino acids: CASSPLAGSLEQYF. For the CDR3, the DNA is TGTGCCAGTAGTCCCCTAGCGGGATCGTTAGAGCAGTACTTC. Together with reference TRBV19 and TRBJ2-7, the CDR3 gives the full variable domain: DGGITQSPKYLFRKEGQNVTLSCEQNLNHDAMYWYRQDPGQGLRLIYYSQIVNDFQKGDIAEGYSVSREKKESFPLTVTSAQKNPTAFYLCASSPLAGSLEQYFGPGTRLTVT.

The chain has TRBV5-1 and TRBJ1-3; D is unclear. The CDR3 has 14 residues. The V gene lost 0 bases and the J gene lost 2 bases, with 6 bases spanning the gap. Germline lookup yields CDR1 SGHRS and CDR2 YFSETQ. This chain's CDR3 is CASSLGSAGNTIYF. The CDR3 DNA reads as TGCGCCAGCAGCTTGGGGTCAGCTGGAAACACCATATATTTT.

This chain uses TRBV6-6 with TRBJ2-7; D could derive from TRBD1 or TRBD2 (5 bases each). Trimming removed 4 bases from V and 0 bases from J, with 10 bases in between. Germline lookup yields CDR1 MNHNY and CDR2 SVGAGI (reference sequence). There are 14 residues in the CDR3. As DNA, the CDR3 is TGTGCCAGCAGTTGGGGACCGAGCTCCTACGAGCAGTACTTC. Protein: CASSWGPSSYEQYF.

This chain connects TRBV25-1 to TRBJ2-3; 10 bases match TRBD2. Germline V CDR1 and CDR2: MGHDK, SYGVNS. The CDR3 has 18 residues. Germline trimming cut 2 bases from V and 5 bases from J; bases unmatched to any gene: 13. The DNA of the CDR3 is TGTGCCAGCAGTGAACATCCCTCTAGCGGGAGTTGGAGAGATACGCAGTATTTT. It is translated as CASSEHPSSGSWRDTQYF.

The rearrangement uses TRBV28 and TRBJ2-7; D is uncertain. Germline V gives CDR1 MDHEN, CDR2 SYDVKM. This CDR3 is 14 amino acids long. The V end was cut by 2 bases, the J end by 0 bases, with 8 bases between. In DNA form, the CDR3 reads TGTGCCAGCAGTTTAGCACTCAGCTCCTACGAGCAGTACTTC. It translates to CASSLALSSYEQYF.

The chain links TRBV18 to TRBJ1-5; D call uncertain. CDR3 length: 14 amino acids. Germline V CDR1 and CDR2: KGHSH, LQKENI. Trimming took 3 bases from V and 0 from J, leaving 6 bases between them. This CDR3 reads CASSPPYSNQPQHF. CDR3 sequence (DNA): TGTGCCAGCTCACCTCCCTATAGCAATCAGCCCCAGCATTTT.

The chain couples TRBV10-3 to TRBJ1-2; 9 nucleotides agree with TRBD1. The CDR3 length is 14 residues. CDR1 and CDR2 (germline): ENHRY, SYGVKD. Germline trimming cut 10 bases from V and 8 bases from J; bases unmatched to any gene: 14. For the CDR3, the DNA is TGTGCCACCACAGGGGGCTATGGAGTCTACGGCTACACCTTC. Its translation is CATTGGYGVYGYTF.

The chain couples TRBV2 to TRBJ1-4; D not resolved. The CDR3 sequence is 15 residues long. The V end lost 0 bases, the J end lost 4 bases, and 9 bases lay between the germline ends. CDR1 and CDR2 from the germline V gene are SNHLY and FYNNEI. The CDR3 protein is CASSEAVSYNEKLFF. The CDR3 DNA reads TGTGCCAGCAGTGAAGCCGTCAGCTATAATGAAAAACTGTTTTTT.

The chain links TRBV10-3 to TRBJ2-7; D is possibly TRBD1 or TRBD2 (5 bases each). This CDR3 is built from 14 residues. V lost 10 bases to trimming and J lost 5 bases, with 21 bases between them. CDR1 and CDR2 from the germline V gene are ENHRY and SYGVKD. CDR3 nucleotide sequence: TGTGCCAGCAGGGATGGGAGTAGAGGAGACGAGCAGTACTTC. Its protein product is CASRDGSRGDEQYF.

The chain employs TRBV25-1 and TRBJ1-1, with D unresolved. The germline CDR1 and CDR2 sequences are MGHDK and SYGVNS. The CDR3 spans 11 residues. The germline V and J ends were trimmed by 7 bases and 2 bases, with 5 bases remaining between them. The CDR3 bases are TGTGCCAGCATGAAAAACACTGAAGCTTTCTTT. This codes for CASMKNTEAFF.

The CDR3 sequence is CASSFILAGGNNEQFF. The CDR3 DNA sequence: TGTGCCAGCAGTTTCATTCTAGCGGGAGGTAACAATGAGCAGTTCTTC. The chain employs TRBV6-5 and TRBJ2-1, with 11 nucleotides matching TRBD2. Unmatched junction bases numbered 7, after V lost 4 bases and J lost 5 bases. The CDR3 is 16 amino acids. Per germline, CDR1 MNHEY and CDR2 SVGAGI.

The chain employs TRBV4-1 and TRBJ2-3, with TRBD2 as a possible D gene (6 bases). The germline V and J ends were trimmed by 2 bases and 4 bases, with 16 bases remaining between them. The CDR3 sequence is 16 residues long. CDR1 is MGHRA and CDR2 is YSYEKL in the germline V gene. CDR3 nucleotides: TGCGCCAGCAGCCAAATGAAGGCGGGGTGGCCAGATACGCAGTATTTT. Translated, it gives CASSQMKAGWPDTQYF.

This chain connects TRBV18 to TRBJ2-3; D ambiguous. CDR3 size: 15 residues. The germline V gene encodes CDR1 KGHSH and CDR2 LQKENI. V lost 6 bases to trimming and J lost 2 bases, with 15 bases between them. The CDR3 region is CASSQQAEHTDTQYF. Written as DNA, the CDR3 is TGTGCCAGCTCCCAACAAGCAGAGCACACAGATACGCAGTATTTT.

In regard to this clone: Other DNA sequences in this specimen translate into the identical CDR3. The CDR3 loop is CASSLGGYEQYF. In DNA form, the CDR3 reads TGCGCCAGCAGCTTGGGGGGCTACGAGCAGTACTTC. The V call is TRBV5-1, the J call TRBJ2-7; the D is unclear. Per germline, CDR1 SGHRS and CDR2 YFSETQ. Between the trimmed V and J ends, which lost 0 bases and 3 bases, there was a span of 4 bases. The CDR3 is 12 amino acids.

J is TRBJ2-5 and V is TRBV6-1; the D is unclear. The V gene's germline CDR1 is MNHNS and CDR2 SASEGT. This CDR3 has 13 amino acids. Trimming pared 7 bases from V and 4 bases from J, leaving 13 bases between. CDR3 nucleotide sequence: TGTGCCAGCACGGCGAGACACCGAGAGACCCAGTACTTC. This gives the protein CASTARHRETQYF.

Only a few counts were recorded for this clone. J is TRBJ1-2 and V is TRBV30; D is ambiguous. The CDR3 covers 11 residues. V lost 7 bases to trimming and J lost 3 bases, with 9 bases between them. Germline values: CDR1 GTSNPN, CDR2 SVGIG (reference sequence). The CDR3 nucleotides read TGTGCCTCGATCCTATACTATGGCTACACCTTC. Translation: CASILYYGYTF. The full variable domain, completed using reference TRBV30 and TRBJ1-2, is SQTIHQWPATLVQPVGSPLSLECTVEGTSNPNLYWYRQAAGRGLQLLFYSVGIGQISSEVPQNLSASRPQDRQFILSSKKLLLSDSGFYLCASILYYGYTFGSGTRLTVV.

The gene calls are TRBV18 and TRBJ2-7; perhaps TRBD2 as D (6 bases). This CDR3 contains 14 residues. Trimming pared 2 bases from V and 4 bases from J, leaving 12 bases between. Germline V CDR1 and CDR2: KGHSH, LQKENI. The CDR3 DNA is TGTGCCAGCTCACCAATCTGGGGGGAGTACGAGCAGTACTTC. The encoded protein is CASSPIWGEYEQYF.